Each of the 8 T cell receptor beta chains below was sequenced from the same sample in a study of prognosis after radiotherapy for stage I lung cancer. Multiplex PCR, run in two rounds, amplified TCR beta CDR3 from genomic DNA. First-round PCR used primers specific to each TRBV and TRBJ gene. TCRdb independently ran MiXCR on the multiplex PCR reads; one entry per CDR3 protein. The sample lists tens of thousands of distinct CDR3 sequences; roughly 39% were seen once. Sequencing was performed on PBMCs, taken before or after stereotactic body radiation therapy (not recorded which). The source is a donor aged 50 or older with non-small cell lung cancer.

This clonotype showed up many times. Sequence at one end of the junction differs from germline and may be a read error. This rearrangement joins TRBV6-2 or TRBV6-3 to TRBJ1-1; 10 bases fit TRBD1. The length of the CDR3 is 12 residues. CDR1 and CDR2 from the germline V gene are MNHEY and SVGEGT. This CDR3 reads CASRAGQGVASF. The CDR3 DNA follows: TGTGCCAGCAGGGCAGGACAGGGGGTAGCTTCCTTT.

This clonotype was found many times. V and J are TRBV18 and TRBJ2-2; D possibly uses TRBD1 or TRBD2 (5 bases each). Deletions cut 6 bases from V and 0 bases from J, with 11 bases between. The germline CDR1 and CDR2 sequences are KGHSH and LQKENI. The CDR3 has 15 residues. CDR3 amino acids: CASSTRQTNTGELFF. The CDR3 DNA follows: TGTGCCAGCTCTACTAGACAGACGAACACCGGGGAGCTGTTTTTT.

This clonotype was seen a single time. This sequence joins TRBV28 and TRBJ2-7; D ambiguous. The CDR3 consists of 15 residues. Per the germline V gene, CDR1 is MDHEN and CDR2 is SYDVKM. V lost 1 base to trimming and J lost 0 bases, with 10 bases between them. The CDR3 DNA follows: TGTGCCAGCAGTTTATATAGGGTCGTCTCCTACGAGCAGTACTTC. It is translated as CASSLYRVVSYEQYF.

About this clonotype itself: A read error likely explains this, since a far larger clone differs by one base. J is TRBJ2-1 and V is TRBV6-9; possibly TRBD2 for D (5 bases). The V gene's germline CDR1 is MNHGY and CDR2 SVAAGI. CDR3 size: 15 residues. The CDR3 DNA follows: TGTGCCGGCAGTTCGCCCCAGCGGAACTACAATGAGCAGTTCTTC. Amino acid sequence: CAGSSPQRNYNEQFF.

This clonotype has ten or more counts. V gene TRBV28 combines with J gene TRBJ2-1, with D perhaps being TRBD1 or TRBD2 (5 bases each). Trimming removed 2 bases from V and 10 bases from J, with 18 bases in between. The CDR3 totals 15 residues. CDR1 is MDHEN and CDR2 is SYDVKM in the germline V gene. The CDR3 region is CASSLAGTRFFEQFF. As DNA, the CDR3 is TGTGCCAGCAGTTTAGCCGGGACCCGCTTTTTCGAGCAGTTCTTC.

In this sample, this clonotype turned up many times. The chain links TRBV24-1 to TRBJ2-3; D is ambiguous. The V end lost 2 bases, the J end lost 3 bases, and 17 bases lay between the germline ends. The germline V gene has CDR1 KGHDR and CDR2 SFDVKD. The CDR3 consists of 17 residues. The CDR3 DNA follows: TGTGCCACCAGTGATTCCCCCCAGCGCTGGTTGACAGATACGCAGTATTTT. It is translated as CATSDSPQRWLTDTQYF.

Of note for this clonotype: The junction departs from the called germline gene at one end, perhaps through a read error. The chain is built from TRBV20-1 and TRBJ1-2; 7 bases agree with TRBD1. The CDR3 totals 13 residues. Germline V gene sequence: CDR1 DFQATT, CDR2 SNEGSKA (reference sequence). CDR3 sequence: CRPYRGSNYGYTF. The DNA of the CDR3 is TGTAGGCCATACAGGGGTTCTAACTATGGCTACACCTTC.

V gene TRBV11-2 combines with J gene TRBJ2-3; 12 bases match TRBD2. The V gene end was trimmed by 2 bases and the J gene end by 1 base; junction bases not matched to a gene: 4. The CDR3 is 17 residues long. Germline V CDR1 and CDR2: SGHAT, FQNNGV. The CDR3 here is CASSLPRTSGGTDTQYF. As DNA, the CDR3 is TGTGCCAGCAGCTTACCCCGGACTAGCGGGGGCACAGATACGCAGTATTTT. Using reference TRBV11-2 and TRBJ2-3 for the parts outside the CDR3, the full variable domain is EAGVAQSPRYKIIEKRQSVAFWCNPISGHATLYWYQQILGQGPKLLIQFQNNGVVDDSQLPKDRFSAERLKGVDSTLKIQPAKLEDSAVYLCASSLPRTSGGTDTQYFGPGTRLTVL.